The rows below give T cell receptor beta chains drawn from one sample of a study of blood T cell repertoires in COVID-19. TCRdb's copy holds only in-frame clones and misses some; the assay was immunoSEQ multiplex PCR. The data hold about 190,000 clones, with approximately 81% observed a single time. Sequencing was performed on peripheral blood. The receptors were gathered from a human donor in a cohort sampled during active COVID-19. CDR3s include the opening cysteine and the closing phenylalanine or tryptophan. Each record gives: clone size, V gene, D gene, J gene, CDR3 length, CDR3 protein, CDR3 DNA. A D gene is named only where the DNA matches it firmly. The listing skips clone size in some rows; elsewhere it reads once, few, many or a size class.

clone size: -; V gene: TRBV29-1; D gene: TRBD1; J gene: TRBJ1-5; CDR3 length: 14; CDR3 protein: CSVIATGGDQPQHF; CDR3 DNA: TGCAGCGTTATCGCGACAGGGGGCGATCAGCCCCAGCATTTT
clone size: -; V gene: TRBV11-1; D gene: -; J gene: TRBJ2-2; CDR3 length: 14; CDR3 protein: CASSLRSAGGELFF; CDR3 DNA: TGTGCCAGCAGCTTAAGATCCGCGGGGGGGGAGCTGTTTTTT
clone size: -; V gene: TRBV5-6; D gene: TRBD1; J gene: TRBJ1-5; CDR3 length: 17; CDR3 protein: CASSFLDRGRTVQPQHF; CDR3 DNA: TGTGCCAGCAGCTTCCTCGACAGGGGAAGAACTGTTCAGCCCCAGCATTTT
clone size: -; V gene: TRBV3-1/TRBV3-2; D gene: TRBD2; J gene: TRBJ2-5; CDR3 length: 17; CDR3 protein: CASSLRVAGGARETQYF; CDR3 DNA: TGTGCCAGCAGCCTCCGGGTAGCGGGGGGGGCCCGGGAGACCCAGTACTTC
clone size: once; V gene: TRBV5-4; D gene: TRBD1; J gene: TRBJ2-7; CDR3 length: 15; CDR3 protein: CASSMRGQGLREQYF; CDR3 DNA: TGTGCCAGCAGCATGAGGGGGCAGGGTTTGCGCGAGCAGTACTTC
clone size: -; V gene: TRBV30; D gene: TRBD1; J gene: TRBJ1-1; CDR3 length: 15; CDR3 protein: CALTGAGGKGTEAFF; CDR3 DNA: TGTGCTCTCACCGGAGCAGGGGGCAAAGGAACTGAAGCTTTCTTT
clone size: -; V gene: TRBV6-2/TRBV6-3; D gene: -; J gene: TRBJ1-2; CDR3 length: 13; CDR3 protein: CASSPSGDYGYTF; CDR3 DNA: TGTGCCAGCAGCCCCTCAGGCGACTATGGCTACACCTTC
clone size: -; V gene: TRBV12-3/TRBV12-4; D gene: -; J gene: TRBJ1-1; CDR3 length: 12; CDR3 protein: CASSFFGLEAFF; CDR3 DNA: TGTGCCAGCAGTTTTTTTGGGCTAGAAGCTTTCTTT
clone size: -; V gene: TRBV6-5; D gene: -; J gene: TRBJ2-5; CDR3 length: 12; CDR3 protein: CASSYSGETQYF; CDR3 DNA: TGTGCCAGCAGTTACTCCGGGGAGACCCAGTACTTC
clone size: -; V gene: TRBV11-2; D gene: -; J gene: TRBJ2-2; CDR3 length: 15; CDR3 protein: CASSLMQGYGGELFF; CDR3 DNA: TGTGCCAGCAGCTTAATGCAGGGTTATGGCGGGGAGCTGTTTTTT
clone size: -; V gene: TRBV14; D gene: -; J gene: TRBJ2-3; CDR3 length: 16; CDR3 protein: CASSQDLYSSTDTQYF; CDR3 DNA: TGTGCCAGCAGCCAAGATCTGTACTCTAGCACAGATACGCAGTATTTT
clone size: -; V gene: TRBV30; D gene: -; J gene: TRBJ1-4; CDR3 length: 13; CDR3 protein: CAWSRQSNEKLFF; CDR3 DNA: TGTGCCTGGAGTCGACAGTCTAATGAAAAACTGTTTTTT
clone size: -; V gene: TRBV9; D gene: -; J gene: TRBJ1-2; CDR3 length: 15; CDR3 protein: CASSVAPGMGYGYTF; CDR3 DNA: TGTGCCAGCAGCGTAGCTCCAGGGATGGGCTATGGCTACACCTTC
clone size: -; V gene: TRBV9; D gene: -; J gene: TRBJ2-6; CDR3 length: 17; CDR3 protein: CASSVGPLPSGANVLTF; CDR3 DNA: TGTGCCAGCAGCGTAGGACCACTACCCTCTGGGGCCAACGTCCTGACTTTC
clone size: -; V gene: TRBV24-1; D gene: TRBD1; J gene: TRBJ2-6; CDR3 length: 14; CDR3 protein: CATGTASGANVLTF; CDR3 DNA: TGTGCCACCGGGACAGCCTCTGGGGCCAACGTCCTGACTTTC
clone size: -; V gene: TRBV27; D gene: TRBD1; J gene: TRBJ2-7; CDR3 length: 17; CDR3 protein: CASSLSSPDRGWSEQYF; CDR3 DNA: TGTGCCAGCAGTTTATCATCCCCCGACAGGGGGTGGTCCGAGCAGTACTTC
clone size: -; V gene: TRBV27; D gene: TRBD1; J gene: TRBJ2-2; CDR3 length: 15; CDR3 protein: CASSRLRQGTGELFF; CDR3 DNA: TGTGCCAGCAGCCGCCTCCGACAGGGGACCGGGGAGCTGTTTTTT
clone size: -; V gene: TRBV15; D gene: TRBD2; J gene: TRBJ2-1; CDR3 length: 17; CDR3 protein: CATSRDHPSGTWNEQFF; CDR3 DNA: TGTGCCACCAGCAGAGATCACCCTAGCGGGACTTGGAATGAGCAGTTCTTC
clone size: -; V gene: TRBV15; D gene: TRBD1; J gene: TRBJ2-7; CDR3 length: 15; CDR3 protein: CATSRGGTGSYEQYF; CDR3 DNA: TGTGCCACCAGCAGAGGGGGGACAGGCTCCTACGAGCAGTACTTC
clone size: -; V gene: TRBV19; D gene: TRBD1; J gene: TRBJ2-3; CDR3 length: 15; CDR3 protein: CASNRDRSNADTQYF; CDR3 DNA: TGTGCCAGTAATCGGGACAGGTCCAACGCAGATACGCAGTATTTT
clone size: -; V gene: TRBV4-2; D gene: TRBD2; J gene: TRBJ2-3; CDR3 length: 15; CDR3 protein: CASSHLSGGDDTQYF; CDR3 DNA: TGTGCCAGCAGCCACCTTAGCGGGGGGGACGATACGCAGTATTTT
clone size: -; V gene: TRBV12-3/TRBV12-4; D gene: TRBD2; J gene: TRBJ2-2; CDR3 length: 13; CDR3 protein: CASSLRGAGELFF; CDR3 DNA: TGTGCCAGCAGTTTGCGGGGGGCCGGGGAGCTGTTTTTT
clone size: -; V gene: TRBV6-1; D gene: TRBD1; J gene: TRBJ1-3; CDR3 length: 16; CDR3 protein: CASSKGTGTSGNTIYF; CDR3 DNA: TGTGCCAGCAGTAAAGGGACAGGGACCTCTGGAAACACCATATATTTT
clone size: -; V gene: TRBV7-2; D gene: TRBD2; J gene: TRBJ2-7; CDR3 length: 15; CDR3 protein: CASSLDFSGGWEQYF; CDR3 DNA: TGTGCCAGCAGCTTAGATTTTAGCGGGGGCTGGGAGCAGTACTTC
clone size: -; V gene: TRBV7-3; D gene: TRBD1; J gene: TRBJ2-6; CDR3 length: 21; CDR3 protein: CASSFGWGQGAFLSGANVLTF; CDR3 DNA: TGTGCCAGCAGCTTCGGATGGGGACAGGGGGCTTTTTTATCTGGGGCCAACGTCCTGACTTTC
clone size: -; V gene: TRBV7-2; D gene: TRBD2; J gene: TRBJ2-7; CDR3 length: 18; CDR3 protein: CASSSPTGTSGRGNEQYF; CDR3 DNA: TGTGCCAGCAGCTCCCCGACCGGGACTAGCGGGAGAGGAAACGAGCAGTACTTC
clone size: once; V gene: TRBV28; D gene: -; J gene: TRBJ1-6; CDR3 length: 15; CDR3 protein: CASSFMSTGNSPLHF; CDR3 DNA: TGTGCCAGCAGTTTTATGTCGACAGGTAATTCACCCCTCCACTTT
clone size: -; V gene: TRBV7-2; D gene: TRBD1; J gene: TRBJ1-6; CDR3 length: 17; CDR3 protein: CASSLGGQGARGSPLHF; CDR3 DNA: TGTGCCAGCAGCTTAGGGGGACAGGGGGCGAGAGGGTCACCCCTCCACTTT
clone size: -; V gene: TRBV3-1/TRBV3-2; D gene: -; J gene: TRBJ1-3; CDR3 length: 13; CDR3 protein: CASSQARQNTIYF; CDR3 DNA: TGTGCCAGCAGCCAAGCCAGGCAAAACACCATATATTTT
clone size: -; V gene: TRBV6-5; D gene: TRBD2; J gene: TRBJ2-3; CDR3 length: 16; CDR3 protein: CASSYSGTSFTDTQYF; CDR3 DNA: TGTGCCAGCAGTTACTCGGGGACTAGTTTCACAGATACGCAGTATTTT
clone size: -; V gene: TRBV15; D gene: -; J gene: TRBJ1-3; CDR3 length: 18; CDR3 protein: CATSRDPPHALRGNTIYF; CDR3 DNA: TGTGCCACCAGCAGAGATCCCCCGCACGCTCTACGGGGGAACACCATATATTTT
clone size: once; V gene: TRBV24-1; D gene: TRBD1; J gene: TRBJ2-2; CDR3 length: 14; CDR3 protein: CATRGQGDTGELFF; CDR3 DNA: TGTGCCACCAGAGGACAGGGGGACACCGGGGAGCTGTTTTTT
clone size: -; V gene: TRBV19; D gene: -; J gene: TRBJ2-1; CDR3 length: 16; CDR3 protein: CASRKRAGASYNEQFF; CDR3 DNA: TGTGCCAGTAGGAAAAGGGCAGGGGCCTCCTACAATGAGCAGTTCTTC
clone size: -; V gene: TRBV14; D gene: TRBD2; J gene: TRBJ2-2; CDR3 length: 16; CDR3 protein: CASSLFLAANTGELFF; CDR3 DNA: TGTGCCAGCAGCCTCTTCCTAGCGGCGAACACCGGGGAGCTGTTTTTT
clone size: -; V gene: TRBV7-9; D gene: TRBD1; J gene: TRBJ1-4; CDR3 length: 15; CDR3 protein: CASSLGGQGKEKLFF; CDR3 DNA: TGTGCCAGCAGCTTAGGAGGACAGGGGAAAGAAAAACTGTTTTTT
clone size: -; V gene: TRBV7-9; D gene: TRBD2; J gene: TRBJ2-1; CDR3 length: 15; CDR3 protein: CASSLSGGVYNEQFF; CDR3 DNA: TGTGCCAGCAGCCTTAGCGGGGGCGTCTACAATGAGCAGTTCTTC
clone size: -; V gene: TRBV6-1; D gene: -; J gene: TRBJ1-5; CDR3 length: 15; CDR3 protein: CASSETGGINQPQHF; CDR3 DNA: TGTGCCAGCAGTGAAACGGGAGGGATCAATCAGCCCCAGCATTTT
clone size: -; V gene: TRBV2; D gene: TRBD1; J gene: TRBJ1-1; CDR3 length: 14; CDR3 protein: CASRQGQGRAEAFF; CDR3 DNA: TGTGCCAGCAGGCAAGGACAGGGGAGGGCTGAAGCTTTCTTT
clone size: -; V gene: TRBV19; D gene: -; J gene: TRBJ2-2; CDR3 length: 12; CDR3 protein: CASSISAGELFF; CDR3 DNA: TGTGCCAGTAGTATATCCGCCGGGGAGCTGTTTTTT
clone size: -; V gene: TRBV11-3; D gene: -; J gene: TRBJ1-1; CDR3 length: 12; CDR3 protein: CASSHRDTEAFF; CDR3 DNA: TGTGCCAGCAGCCACAGGGACACTGAAGCTTTCTTT
clone size: -; V gene: TRBV19; D gene: -; J gene: TRBJ1-2; CDR3 length: 14; CDR3 protein: CASSMVSVNYGYTF; CDR3 DNA: TGTGCCAGTAGTATGGTATCAGTCAACTATGGCTACACCTTC
clone size: -; V gene: TRBV29-1; D gene: -; J gene: TRBJ1-3; CDR3 length: 13; CDR3 protein: CSVAQNSGNTIYF; CDR3 DNA: TGCAGCGTTGCGCAGAACTCTGGAAACACCATATATTTT
clone size: -; V gene: TRBV7-9; D gene: -; J gene: TRBJ2-7; CDR3 length: 17; CDR3 protein: CASSLAGQALSSYEQYF; CDR3 DNA: TGTGCCAGCAGCTTAGCTGGGCAGGCCTTGAGCTCCTACGAGCAGTACTTC
clone size: once; V gene: TRBV2; D gene: -; J gene: TRBJ2-5; CDR3 length: 15; CDR3 protein: CASRAGTPYQETQYF; CDR3 DNA: TGTGCCAGCAGGGCCGGGACTCCGTACCAAGAGACCCAGTACTTC
clone size: -; V gene: TRBV14; D gene: -; J gene: TRBJ2-3; CDR3 length: 14; CDR3 protein: CASSPGIVPDTQYF; CDR3 DNA: TGTGCCAGCAGCCCCGGGATCGTTCCAGATACGCAGTATTTT
clone size: -; V gene: TRBV19; D gene: -; J gene: TRBJ2-1; CDR3 length: 17; CDR3 protein: CASSILETGLSYNEQFF; CDR3 DNA: TGTGCCAGTAGTATACTGGAGACAGGTCTTTCCTACAATGAGCAGTTCTTC
clone size: -; V gene: TRBV10-3; D gene: TRBD1; J gene: TRBJ1-3; CDR3 length: 14; CDR3 protein: CATGTGHSGNTIYF; CDR3 DNA: TGTGCCACGGGGACAGGGCACTCTGGAAACACCATATATTTT
clone size: -; V gene: TRBV28; D gene: TRBD1; J gene: TRBJ2-6; CDR3 length: 16; CDR3 protein: CASGGTGNSGANVLTF; CDR3 DNA: TGTGCCAGTGGGGGGACAGGGAACTCTGGGGCCAACGTCCTGACTTTC
clone size: -; V gene: TRBV19; D gene: TRBD1; J gene: TRBJ1-5; CDR3 length: 15; CDR3 protein: CASSGAGQGNQPQHF; CDR3 DNA: TGTGCCAGTAGTGGGGCGGGACAGGGCAATCAGCCCCAGCATTTT
clone size: -; V gene: TRBV19; D gene: TRBD1; J gene: TRBJ2-1; CDR3 length: 14; CDR3 protein: CASTTGVQSAEQFF; CDR3 DNA: TGTGCCAGTACCACAGGGGTACAGTCAGCTGAGCAGTTCTTC
clone size: many; V gene: TRBV19; D gene: -; J gene: TRBJ2-2; CDR3 length: 13; CDR3 protein: CASFRGNTGELFF; CDR3 DNA: TGTGCCAGTTTTAGGGGAAACACCGGGGAGCTGTTTTTT
clone size: -; V gene: TRBV11-3; D gene: -; J gene: TRBJ2-2; CDR3 length: 15; CDR3 protein: CASSRRGADTGELFF; CDR3 DNA: TGTGCCAGCAGCAGGAGGGGTGCGGACACCGGGGAGCTGTTTTTT
clone size: -; V gene: TRBV5-1; D gene: -; J gene: TRBJ2-2; CDR3 length: 14; CDR3 protein: CASSTGSFTGELFF; CDR3 DNA: TGCGCCAGCAGCACCGGGTCCTTTACCGGGGAGCTGTTTTTT
clone size: -; V gene: TRBV10-1; D gene: -; J gene: TRBJ2-2; CDR3 length: 14; CDR3 protein: CASSRGQTGGELFF; CDR3 DNA: TGCGCCAGCTCCCGCGGACAAACGGGCGGGGAGCTGTTTTTT
clone size: -; V gene: TRBV7-9; D gene: -; J gene: TRBJ1-4; CDR3 length: 14; CDR3 protein: CASSRRRGGEKLFF; CDR3 DNA: TGTGCCAGCAGCCGGAGGAGGGGAGGTGAAAAACTGTTTTTT